The present entry profiles one T cell receptor (beta chain) with its context. The table came from immunoSEQ multiplex PCR; TCRdb's copy has only in-frame clones and leaves some out. The profile shows roughly 72,000 clones, approximately 95% of them singletons. The data were taken from a study of T cell changes during pregnancy in multiple sclerosis. The length of the CDR3 is 15 residues. Trimming stripped 4 bases from V and 0 bases from J, with 9 bases between. CDR1 and CDR2 from the germline V gene are LNHDA and SQIVND (reference sequence). The TCR was taken from a female donor with multiple sclerosis, enrolled in a pregnancy study. The J gene is TRBJ2-2, the V gene TRBV19; D perhaps matches TRBD1 (5 bases). The sequences come from CD4+ T cells from peripheral blood mononuclear cells, collected after pregnancy. The CDR3 loop reads CASSTWTTNTGELFF. The CDR3 nucleotides read TGTGCCAGTAGTACCTGGACAACGAACACCGGGGAGCTGTTTTTT.